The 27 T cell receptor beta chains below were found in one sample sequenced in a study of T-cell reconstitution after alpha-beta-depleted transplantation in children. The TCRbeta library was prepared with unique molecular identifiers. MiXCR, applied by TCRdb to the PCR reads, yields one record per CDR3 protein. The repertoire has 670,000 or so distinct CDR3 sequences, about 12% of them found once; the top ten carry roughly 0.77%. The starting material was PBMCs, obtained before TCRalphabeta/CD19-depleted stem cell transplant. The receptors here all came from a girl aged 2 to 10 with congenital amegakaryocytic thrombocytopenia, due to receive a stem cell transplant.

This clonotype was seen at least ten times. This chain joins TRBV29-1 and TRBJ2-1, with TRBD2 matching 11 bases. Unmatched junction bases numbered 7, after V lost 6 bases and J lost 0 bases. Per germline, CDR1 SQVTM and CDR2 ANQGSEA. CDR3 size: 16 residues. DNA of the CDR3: TGCAGCGTGGCAGGGACTAGCGGTGTCTCCTACAATGAGCAGTTCTTC. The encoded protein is CSVAGTSGVSYNEQFF.

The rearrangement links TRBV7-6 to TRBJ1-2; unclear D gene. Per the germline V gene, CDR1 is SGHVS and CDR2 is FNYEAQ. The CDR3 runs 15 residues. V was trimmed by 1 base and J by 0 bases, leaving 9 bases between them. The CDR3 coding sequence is TGTGCCAGCAGCTTAGGGCAAAGTGCTAACTATGGCTACACCTTC. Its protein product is CASSLGQSANYGYTF. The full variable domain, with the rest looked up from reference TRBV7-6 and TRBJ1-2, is GAGVSQSPRYKVTKRGQDVALRCDPISGHVSLYWYRQALGQGPEFLTYFNYEAQQDKSGLPNDRFSAERPEGSISTLTIQRTEQRDSAMYRCASSLGQSANYGYTFGSGTRLTVV.

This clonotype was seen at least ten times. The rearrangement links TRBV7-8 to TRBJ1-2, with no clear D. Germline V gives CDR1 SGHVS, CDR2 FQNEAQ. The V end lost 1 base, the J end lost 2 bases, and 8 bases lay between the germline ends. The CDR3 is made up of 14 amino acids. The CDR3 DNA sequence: TGTGCCAGCAGCTTAGTAGGCCCAAACTATGGCTACACCTTC. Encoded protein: CASSLVGPNYGYTF.

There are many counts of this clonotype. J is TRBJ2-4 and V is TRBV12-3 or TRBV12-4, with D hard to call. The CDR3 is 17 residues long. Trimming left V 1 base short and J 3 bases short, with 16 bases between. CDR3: CASSLGFAESGKNIQYF. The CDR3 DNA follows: TGTGCCAGCAGTTTAGGTTTCGCGGAGTCAGGCAAAAACATTCAGTACTTC.

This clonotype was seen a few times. The CDR3 region is CASSFERSYEQYF. The CDR3 nucleotides are TGTGCCAGCAGTTTTGAGCGATCCTACGAGCAGTACTTC. The rearrangement joins TRBV27 to TRBJ2-7; D is uncertain. Germline V lookup: CDR1 MNHEY, CDR2 SMNVEV (reference sequence). This CDR3 comprises 13 residues. V was pared by 3 bases and J by 1 base, with 7 bases between.

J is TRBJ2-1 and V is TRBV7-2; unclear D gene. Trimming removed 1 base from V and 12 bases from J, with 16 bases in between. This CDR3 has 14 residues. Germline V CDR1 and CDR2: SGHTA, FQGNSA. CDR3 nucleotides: TGTGCCAGCAGCTTAGGGAGCCACCTATCAGGGCAGTTCTTC. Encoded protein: CASSLGSHLSGQFF. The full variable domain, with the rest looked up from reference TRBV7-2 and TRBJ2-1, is GAGVSQSPSNKVTEKGKDVELRCDPISGHTALYWYRQSLGQGLEFLIYFQGNSAPDKSGLPSDRFSAERTGGSVSTLTIQRTQQEDSAVYLCASSLGSHLSGQFFGPGTRLTVL.

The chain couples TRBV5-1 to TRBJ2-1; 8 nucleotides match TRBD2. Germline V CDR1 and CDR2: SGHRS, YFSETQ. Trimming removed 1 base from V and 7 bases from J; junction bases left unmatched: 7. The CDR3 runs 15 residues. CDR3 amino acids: CASSLSGGPGNEQFF. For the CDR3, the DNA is TGCGCCAGCAGCTTGTCGGGAGGGCCTGGGAATGAGCAGTTCTTC.

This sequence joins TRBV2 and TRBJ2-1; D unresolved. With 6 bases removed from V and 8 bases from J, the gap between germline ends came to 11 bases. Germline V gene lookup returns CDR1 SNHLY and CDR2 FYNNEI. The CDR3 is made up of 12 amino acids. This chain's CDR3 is CASRASSHEQFF. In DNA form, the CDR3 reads TGTGCCAGCAGAGCTTCGTCCCATGAGCAGTTCTTC.

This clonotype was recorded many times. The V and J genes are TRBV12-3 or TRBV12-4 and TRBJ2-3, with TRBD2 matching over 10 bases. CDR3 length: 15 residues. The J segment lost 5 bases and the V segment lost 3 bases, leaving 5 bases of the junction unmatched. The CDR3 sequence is CASSFGLAAGDTQYF. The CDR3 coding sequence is TGTGCCAGCAGTTTTGGACTAGCGGCTGGAGATACGCAGTATTTT.

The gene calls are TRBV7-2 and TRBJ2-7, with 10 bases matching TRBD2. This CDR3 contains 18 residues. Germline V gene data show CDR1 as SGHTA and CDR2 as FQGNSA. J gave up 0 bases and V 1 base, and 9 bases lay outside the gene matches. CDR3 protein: CASSLGPAGGPSSYEQYF. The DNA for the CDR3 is TGTGCCAGCAGCTTAGGGCCAGCGGGAGGGCCAAGCTCCTACGAGCAGTACTTC. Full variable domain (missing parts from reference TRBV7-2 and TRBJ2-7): GAGVSQSPSNKVTEKGKDVELRCDPISGHTALYWYRQSLGQGLEFLIYFQGNSAPDKSGLPSDRFSAERTGGSVSTLTIQRTQQEDSAVYLCASSLGPAGGPSSYEQYFGPGTRLTVT.

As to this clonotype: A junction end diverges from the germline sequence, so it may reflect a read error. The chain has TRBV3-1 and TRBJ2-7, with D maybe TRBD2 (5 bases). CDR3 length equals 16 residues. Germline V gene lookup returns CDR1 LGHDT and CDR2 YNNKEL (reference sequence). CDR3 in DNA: TGTGCCAGCAGCAAAGAGATAGTAGCGAGGTCCTACGAGCAGTACTTC. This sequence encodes CASSKEIVARSYEQYF.

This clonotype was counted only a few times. CDR3 sequence: CASSPPHWGNEQFF. CDR3 DNA: TGTGCCAGCAGTCCCCCCCATTGGGGAAATGAGCAGTTCTTC. The V and J genes are TRBV28 and TRBJ2-1; no definite D call. CDR1 is MDHEN and CDR2 is SYDVKM in the germline V gene. The CDR3 has 14 amino acids. Trimming removed 5 bases from V and 7 bases from J, with 15 bases in between.

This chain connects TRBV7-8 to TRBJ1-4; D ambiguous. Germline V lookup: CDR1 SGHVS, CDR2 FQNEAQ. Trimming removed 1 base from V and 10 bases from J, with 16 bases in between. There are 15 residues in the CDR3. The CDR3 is CASSLERGLDGKLFF. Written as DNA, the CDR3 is TGTGCCAGCAGCTTAGAACGCGGATTGGACGGAAAACTGTTTTTT.

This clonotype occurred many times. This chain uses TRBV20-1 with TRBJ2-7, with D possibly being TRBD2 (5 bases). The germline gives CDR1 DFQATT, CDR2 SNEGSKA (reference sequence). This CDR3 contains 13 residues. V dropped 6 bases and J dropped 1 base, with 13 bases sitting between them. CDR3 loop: CSATDSSSYEQYF. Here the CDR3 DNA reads TGCAGTGCGACGGACTCGTCATCCTACGAGCAGTACTTC.

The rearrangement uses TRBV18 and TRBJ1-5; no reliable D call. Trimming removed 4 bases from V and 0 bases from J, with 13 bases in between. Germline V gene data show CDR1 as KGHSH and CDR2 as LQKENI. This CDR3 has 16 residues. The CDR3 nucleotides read TGTGCCAGCTCACACTCGGGTTCTAATAGCAATCAGCCCCAGCATTTT. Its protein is CASSHSGSNSNQPQHF.

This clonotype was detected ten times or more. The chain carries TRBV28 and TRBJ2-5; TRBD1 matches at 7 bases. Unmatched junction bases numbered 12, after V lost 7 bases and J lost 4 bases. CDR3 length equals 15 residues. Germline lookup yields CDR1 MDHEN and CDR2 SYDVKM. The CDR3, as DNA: TGTGCCAGCACTCTAGGAGACAGGGCACGAGAGACCCAGTACTTC. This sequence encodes CASTLGDRARETQYF.

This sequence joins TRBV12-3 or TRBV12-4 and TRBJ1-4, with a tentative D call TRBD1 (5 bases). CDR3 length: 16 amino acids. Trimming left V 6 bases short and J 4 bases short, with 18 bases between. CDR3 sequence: CASSSPGQRINEKLFF. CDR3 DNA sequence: TGTGCCAGCAGCTCCCCAGGACAAAGGATTAATGAAAAACTGTTTTTT.

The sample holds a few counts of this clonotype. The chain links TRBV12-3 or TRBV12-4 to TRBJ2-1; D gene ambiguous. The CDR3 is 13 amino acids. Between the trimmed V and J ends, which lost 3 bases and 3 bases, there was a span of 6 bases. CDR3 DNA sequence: TGTGCCAGCAGTTTCTCCAACTACAATGAGCAGTTCTTC. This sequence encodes CASSFSNYNEQFF.

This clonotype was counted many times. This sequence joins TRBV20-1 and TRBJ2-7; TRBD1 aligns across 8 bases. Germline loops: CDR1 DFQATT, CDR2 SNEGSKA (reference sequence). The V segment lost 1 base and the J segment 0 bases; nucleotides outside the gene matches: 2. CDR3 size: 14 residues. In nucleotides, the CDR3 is TGCAGTGCTAGAGGGACAGGGAACTCCTACGAGCAGTACTTC. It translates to CSARGTGNSYEQYF.

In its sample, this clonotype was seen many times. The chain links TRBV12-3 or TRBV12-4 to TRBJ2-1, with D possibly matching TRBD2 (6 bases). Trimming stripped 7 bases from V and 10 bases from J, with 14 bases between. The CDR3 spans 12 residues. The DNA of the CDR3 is TGTGCCAGCACCCTGGGGGGAGTCGAGCAGTTCTTC. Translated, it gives CASTLGGVEQFF.

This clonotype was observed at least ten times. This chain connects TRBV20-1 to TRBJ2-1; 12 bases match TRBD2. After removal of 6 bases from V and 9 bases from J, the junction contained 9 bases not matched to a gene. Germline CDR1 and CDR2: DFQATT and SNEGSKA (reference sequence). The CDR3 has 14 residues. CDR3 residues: CSANRLAGEVEQFF. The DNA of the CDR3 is TGCAGTGCAAATAGACTAGCGGGAGAGGTTGAGCAGTTCTTC.

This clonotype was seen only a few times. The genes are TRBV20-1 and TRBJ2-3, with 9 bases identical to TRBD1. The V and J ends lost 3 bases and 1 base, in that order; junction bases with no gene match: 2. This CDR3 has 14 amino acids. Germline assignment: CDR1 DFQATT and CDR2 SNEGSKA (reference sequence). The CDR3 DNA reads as TGCAGTGCTAGGGACAGGGGTGGCACAGATACGCAGTATTTT. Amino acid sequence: CSARDRGGTDTQYF.

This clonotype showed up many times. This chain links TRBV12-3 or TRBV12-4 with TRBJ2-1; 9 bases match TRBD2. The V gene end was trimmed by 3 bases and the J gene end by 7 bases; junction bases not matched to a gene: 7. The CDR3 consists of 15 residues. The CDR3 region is CASSLGSGRWNEQFF. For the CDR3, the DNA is TGTGCCAGCAGTTTGGGTAGCGGGAGATGGAATGAGCAGTTCTTC.

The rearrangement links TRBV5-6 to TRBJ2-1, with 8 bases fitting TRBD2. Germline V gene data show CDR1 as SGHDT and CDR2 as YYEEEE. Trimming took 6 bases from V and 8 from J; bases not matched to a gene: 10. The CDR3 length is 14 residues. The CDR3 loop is CASKLGSGSYEQFF. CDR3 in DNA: TGTGCCAGCAAGTTGGGGAGCGGGAGCTATGAGCAGTTCTTC. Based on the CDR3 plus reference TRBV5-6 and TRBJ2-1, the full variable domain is DAGVTQSPTHLIKTRGQQVTLRCSPKSGHDTVSWYQQALGQGPQFIFQYYEEEERQRGNFPDRFSGHQFPNYSSELNVNALLLGDSALYLCASKLGSGSYEQFFGPGTRLTVL.

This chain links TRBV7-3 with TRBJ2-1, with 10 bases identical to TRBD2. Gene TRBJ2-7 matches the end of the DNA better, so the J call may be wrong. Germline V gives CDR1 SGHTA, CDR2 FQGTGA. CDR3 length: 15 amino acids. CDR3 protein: CASSWTSGEYNEQYF. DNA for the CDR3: TGTGCCAGCAGCTGGACTAGCGGTGAATACAATGAGCAGTACTTC.

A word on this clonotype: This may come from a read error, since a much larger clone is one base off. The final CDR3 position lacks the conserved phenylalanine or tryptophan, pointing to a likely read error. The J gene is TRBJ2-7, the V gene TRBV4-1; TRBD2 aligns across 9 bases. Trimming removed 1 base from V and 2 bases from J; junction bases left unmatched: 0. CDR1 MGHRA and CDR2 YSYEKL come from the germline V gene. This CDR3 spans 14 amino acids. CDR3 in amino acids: CASSQASGTYEQYI. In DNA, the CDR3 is TGCGCCAGCAGCCAAGCTAGCGGGACCTACGAGCAGTACATC.

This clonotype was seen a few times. The CDR3 DNA reads as TGTGCCAGCAGCTCGACCCAGATAACCGGGGAGCTGTTTTTT. It encodes CASSSTQITGELFF. This chain connects TRBV7-9 to TRBJ2-2; no clear D gene. This CDR3 spans 14 amino acids. The V and J ends lost 4 bases and 5 bases respectively, with 11 bases between them. Germline lookup yields CDR1 SEHNR and CDR2 FQNEAQ (reference sequence). The entire variable domain, with the rest obtained from reference TRBV7-9 and TRBJ2-2, is as follows: DTGVSQNPRHKITKRGQNVTFRCDPISEHNRLYWYRQTLGQGPEFLTYFQNEAQLEKSRLLSDRFSAERPKGSFSTLEIQRTEQGDSAMYLCASSSTQITGELFFGEGSRLTVL.